The TCR beta chain described here comes from a study of OX40 agonist ivuxolimab in advanced cancers. At the level of the whole study: The costimulatory receptor OX40 (CD134) was targeted by ivuxolimab, a fully human IgG2 agonistic monoclonal antibody. The paper reports the monotherapy dose-escalation portion (N of about 51 patients) of the phase I ivuxolimab trial. Of the roughly 51 patients in dose escalation, about 20 had hepatocellular carcinoma, some 15 had melanoma, 9 had renal cell carcinoma and 9 had head and neck cancer. Patients were allowed to have had prior anti-PD-1, anti-PD-L1 or anti-CTLA-4 therapy, and around 41% of the dose-escalation patients had previously received checkpoint inhibitors. Partial responses were achieved by three dose-escalation patients, of whom one had hepatocellular carcinoma and two had cutaneous melanoma. Intravenous ivuxolimab was administered to patients every 2 weeks at six dose levels: 0.01, 0.1, 0.3, 1.5, 3 and 10 mg/kg. A male proportion of under 85% and a mean age of around 60 years, ranging from roughly 23 to 80, were recorded for the dose-escalation cohort. Peripheral TCRbeta sequencing was intended to test whether TCR sequence diversity was altered and clonal T-cell expansion was caused by ivuxolimab.

To sequence the TCRbeta CDR3 region, genomic DNA was isolated from the sorted cells. The immunoSEQ Assay was used to sequence the TCRbeta CDR3 regions. Sourced from immuneACCESS, this table was stored by TCRdb with only in-frame sequences that have V and J called. A share of the clones is absent; for the studies checked, an unresolved V gene accounts for under half, and the remainder has no known explanation. A total of about 43,000 clones appear in this sample, roughly 86% of them only once. The biggest ten clones account for less than 35% of the sample. The trial excluded patients who had a history of autoimmune disease or who were on systemic immunosuppression. Peripheral blood for TCR sequencing was collected from all dose cohorts at baseline, on cycle 4 day 1, and on cycle 7 day 1. Samples were obtained from an open-label, multicenter, first-in-human phase I dose-escalation trial of ivuxolimab. The trial enrolled adults with locally advanced or metastatic head and neck squamous cell, hepatocellular, melanoma or renal cell carcinoma. Before TCR sequencing, CD4+ and CD8+ T cells were separately sorted from peripheral blood.

The investigation overall reported the following: Low levels of normalized T-cell clonal expansion were also shown by some nonresponding patients. The antigen specificity of the peripheral T cells that underwent clonal expansion was not determined. In the 0.1-3.0 mg/kg groups, partial responders were among the patients with the lowest normalized peripheral clonal expansion, particularly in CD8+ T cells. Clonal expansion of both CD4+ and CD8+ blood T cells was observed from baseline to week 6 at doses 0.1 to 3.0 mg/kg. On average, CD8+ T cells showed more expanded clones than CD4+ T cells after ivuxolimab.

Concerning this clone: Its antigen remains unidentified. Base-call qualities are not available, and no considerably larger clone is one nucleotide away.

The clonotype comes from an adult with an advanced solid tumor such as melanoma, head and neck, liver or kidney cancer. Sequences were derived from CD4+ or CD8+ T cells sorted from blood, sampled in a trial of the OX40 agonist ivuxolimab.

The CDR3 corresponds to CASVQGRAMGYTF. Here is the DNA: TGTGCCAGCGTGCAGGGCCGGGCCATGGGCTACACCTTC. This sequence uses TRBV6-1 and TRBJ1-2, with TRBD1 tentatively as D gene (5 bases match). The V and J ends are trimmed by 8 bases and 8 bases, leaving 18 bases between them. Its CDR3 holds 13 amino acids, cysteine through phenylalanine. Of all the DNA, just the CDR3 is kept, 39 bases in frame from base 1. The germline V gene sets CDR1 to MNHNS and CDR2 to SASEGT.